The clone carrying this TCR beta chain was detected a few times. Profiling relied on immunoSEQ multiplex PCR, and the TCRdb table lists in-frame clones only, not all of them. The sample records 8,800 or so clones, under 35% being singletons. This specimen belongs to a study of graft-versus-host responses after intestinal transplantation. Study details: Every recipient had anti-thymocyte globulin induction and about three years of tacrolimus plus steroids.

Responder CD3+CD4+ and CD3+CD8+ cells that were proliferating and CFSE-low were sorted after the reaction. This CDR3 has 12 amino acids. Germline CDR1 GTSNPN, CDR2 SVGIG (reference sequence). V was cut by 8 bases and J by 2 bases, with 12 bases left in between. This sequence originates from a human patient who received an intestinal transplant. The chain couples TRBV30 to TRBJ1-1; D is possibly TRBD1 (6 bases). The source material was alloreactive CD4+ T cells from a mixed lymphocyte reaction culture, sampled before intestinal transplant. Subset in this sample: CFSE-low proliferating T cells sorted from roughly six-day pre-transplant mixed lymphocyte reaction (GvH or HvG direction). The CDR3 loop is CAGHRVNTEAFF. The CDR3 DNA sequence: TGTGCCGGGCACAGGGTAAACACTGAAGCTTTCTTT.